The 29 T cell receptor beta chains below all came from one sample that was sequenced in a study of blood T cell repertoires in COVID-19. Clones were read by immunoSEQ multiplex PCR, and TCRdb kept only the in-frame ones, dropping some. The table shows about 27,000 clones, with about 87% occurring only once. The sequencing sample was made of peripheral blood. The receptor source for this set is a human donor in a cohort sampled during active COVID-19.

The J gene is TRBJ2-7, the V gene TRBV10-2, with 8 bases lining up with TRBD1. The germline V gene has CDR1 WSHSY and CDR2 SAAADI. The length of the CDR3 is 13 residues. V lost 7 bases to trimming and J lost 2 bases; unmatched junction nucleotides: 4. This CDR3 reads CASKGTGAYEQYF. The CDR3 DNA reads TGCGCCAGCAAGGGGACAGGAGCCTACGAGCAGTACTTC.

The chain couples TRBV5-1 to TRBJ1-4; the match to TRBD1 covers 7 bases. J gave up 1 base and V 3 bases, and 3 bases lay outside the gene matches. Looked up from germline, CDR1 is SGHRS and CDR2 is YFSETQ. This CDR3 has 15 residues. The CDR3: CASSSQGVTNEKLFF. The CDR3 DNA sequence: TGCGCCAGCAGCTCCCAGGGGGTAACTAATGAAAAACTGTTTTTT.

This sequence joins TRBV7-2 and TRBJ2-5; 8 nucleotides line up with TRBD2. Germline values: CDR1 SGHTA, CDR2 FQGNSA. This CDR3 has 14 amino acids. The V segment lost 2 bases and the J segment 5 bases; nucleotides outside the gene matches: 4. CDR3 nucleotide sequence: TGTGCCAGCAGCTTATCTAGCGGGTCGGAGACCCAGTACTTC. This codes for CASSLSSGSETQYF.

The CDR3 region has the DNA TGTGCCAGCAGCTTAGAGTCCAGGAACTATGGCTACACCTTC. It is translated as CASSLESRNYGYTF. J is TRBJ1-2 and V is TRBV11-2; D not resolved. The germline V gene encodes CDR1 SGHAT and CDR2 FQNNGV. The V and J ends lost 0 bases and 2 bases respectively, with 7 bases between them. This CDR3 has 14 amino acids. Together with reference TRBV11-2 and TRBJ1-2, the CDR3 gives the full variable domain: EAGVAQSPRYKIIEKRQSVAFWCNPISGHATLYWYQQILGQGPKLLIQFQNNGVVDDSQLPKDRFSAERLKGVDSTLKIQPAKLEDSAVYLCASSLESRNYGYTFGSGTRLTVV.

The CDR3 coding sequence is TGTGCCAGCAGCCGTCGGGGGGGGCAAGAGACCCAGTACTTC. Its translation: CASSRRGGQETQYF. The chain is built from TRBV5-4 and TRBJ2-5; 8 positions agree with TRBD2. CDR3 length: 14 residues. The germline gives CDR1 SGHNT, CDR2 YYREEE (reference sequence). J lost 2 bases, V lost 4 bases, and 4 bases had no gene match.

CDR3 region: CASSETSRGDQPQHF. The CDR3 DNA is TGTGCCAGCAGTGAAACGTCCAGGGGAGATCAGCCCCAGCATTTT. This sequence joins TRBV6-1 and TRBJ1-5; maybe TRBD1 (6 bases). The V end was cut by 2 bases, the J end by 5 bases, with 13 bases between. CDR3 size: 15 residues. Germline CDR1 reads MNHNS; CDR2 reads SASEGT.

Here the CDR3 reads CASSQGLGTQYF. DNA for the CDR3: TGCGCCAGCAGCCAGGGTCTCGGTACCCAGTACTTC. V is TRBV5-1 and J is TRBJ2-5; perhaps TRBD1 as D (5 bases). The CDR3 totals 12 residues. Germline V CDR1 and CDR2: SGHRS, YFSETQ. Trimming shortened V by 4 bases and J by 8 bases, and 12 bases separated the two germline ends.

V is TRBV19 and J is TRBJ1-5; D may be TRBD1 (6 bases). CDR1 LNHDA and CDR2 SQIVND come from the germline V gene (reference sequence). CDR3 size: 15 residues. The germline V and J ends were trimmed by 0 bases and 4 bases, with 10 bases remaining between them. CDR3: CASSIEQGENQPQHF. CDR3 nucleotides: TGTGCCAGTAGTATAGAACAGGGTGAGAATCAGCCCCAGCATTTT.

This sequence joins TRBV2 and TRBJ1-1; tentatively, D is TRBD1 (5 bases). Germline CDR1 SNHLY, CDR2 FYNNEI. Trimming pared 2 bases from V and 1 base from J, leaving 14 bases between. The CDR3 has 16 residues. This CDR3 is CASSERHVQGNTEAFF. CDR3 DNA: TGTGCCAGCAGTGAACGTCACGTGCAGGGGAACACTGAAGCTTTCTTT.

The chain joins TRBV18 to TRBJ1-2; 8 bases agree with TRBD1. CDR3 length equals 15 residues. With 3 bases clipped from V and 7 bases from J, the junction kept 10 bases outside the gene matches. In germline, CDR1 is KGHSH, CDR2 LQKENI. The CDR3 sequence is CASSPRAGGSFGYTF. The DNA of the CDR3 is TGTGCCAGCTCACCTCGGGCAGGGGGCTCCTTTGGCTACACCTTC.

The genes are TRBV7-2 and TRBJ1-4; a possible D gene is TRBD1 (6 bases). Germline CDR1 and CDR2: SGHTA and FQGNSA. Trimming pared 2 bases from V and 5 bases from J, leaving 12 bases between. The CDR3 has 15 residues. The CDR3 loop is CASSLRGGENEKLFF. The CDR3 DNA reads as TGTGCCAGCAGCTTAAGGGGGGGGGAGAATGAAAAACTGTTTTTT.

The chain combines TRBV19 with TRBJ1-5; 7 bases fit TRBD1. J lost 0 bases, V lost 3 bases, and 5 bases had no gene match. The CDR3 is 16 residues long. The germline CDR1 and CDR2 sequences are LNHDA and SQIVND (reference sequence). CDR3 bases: TGTGCCAGTAGTATCACGACAGGGTATAGCAATCAGCCCCAGCATTTT. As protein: CASSITTGYSNQPQHF.

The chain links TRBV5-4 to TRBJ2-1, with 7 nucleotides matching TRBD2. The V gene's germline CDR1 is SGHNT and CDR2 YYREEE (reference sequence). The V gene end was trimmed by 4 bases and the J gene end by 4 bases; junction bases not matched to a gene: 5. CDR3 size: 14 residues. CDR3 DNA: TGTGCCAGCAGCCTGAGCGGGGATTACAATGAGCAGTTCTTC. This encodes CASSLSGDYNEQFF. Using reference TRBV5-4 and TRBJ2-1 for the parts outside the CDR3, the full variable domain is ETGVTQSPTHLIKTRGQQVTLRCSSQSGHNTVSWYQQALGQGPQFIFQYYREEENGRGNFPPRFSGLQFPNYSSELNVNALELDDSALYLCASSLSGDYNEQFFGPGTRLTVL.

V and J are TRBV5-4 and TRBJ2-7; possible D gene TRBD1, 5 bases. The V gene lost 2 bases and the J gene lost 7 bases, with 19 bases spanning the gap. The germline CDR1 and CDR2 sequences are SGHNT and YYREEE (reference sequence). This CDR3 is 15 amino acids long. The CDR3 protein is CASSLSSQGTREQYF. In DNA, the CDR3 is TGTGCCAGCAGCTTAAGTTCCCAGGGAACCCGGGAGCAGTACTTC.

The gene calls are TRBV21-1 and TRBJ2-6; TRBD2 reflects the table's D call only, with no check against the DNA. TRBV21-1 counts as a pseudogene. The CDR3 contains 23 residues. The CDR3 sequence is CASSPLHGREGRRTTSGANVLTF. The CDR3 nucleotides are TGTGCCAGCAGCCCACTACATGGCAGGGAGGGTCGCCGTACCACATCCGGGGCCAACGTCCTGACTTTC.

CDR3 DNA sequence: TGTGCCAGCAGTACGACAGGGTCTGGGGCCAACGTCCTGACTTTC. Residues: CASSTTGSGANVLTF. The rearrangement joins TRBV6-6 to TRBJ2-6; 7 bases agree with TRBD1. The V segment lost 5 bases and the J segment 1 base; nucleotides outside the gene matches: 2. Germline V lookup: CDR1 MNHNY, CDR2 SVGAGI (reference sequence). This CDR3 contains 15 residues.

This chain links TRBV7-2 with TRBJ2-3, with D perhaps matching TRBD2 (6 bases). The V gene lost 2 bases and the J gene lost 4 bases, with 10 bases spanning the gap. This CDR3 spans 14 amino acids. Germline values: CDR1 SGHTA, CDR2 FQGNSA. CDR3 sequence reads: CASSLSAGPDTQYF. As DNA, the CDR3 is TGTGCCAGCAGCTTATCTGCGGGACCAGATACGCAGTATTTT.

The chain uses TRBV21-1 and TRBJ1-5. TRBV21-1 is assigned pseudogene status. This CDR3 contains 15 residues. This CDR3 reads CASSKVRGSNQPQHF. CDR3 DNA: TGTGCCAGCAGCAAAGTCCGGGGGTCCAATCAGCCCCAGCATTTT.

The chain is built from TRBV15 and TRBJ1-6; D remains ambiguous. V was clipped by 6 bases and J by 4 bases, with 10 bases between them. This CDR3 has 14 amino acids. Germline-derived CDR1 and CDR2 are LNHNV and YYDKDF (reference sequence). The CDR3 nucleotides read TGTGCCACCAGGTCCCACATTTATAATTCACCCCTCCACTTT. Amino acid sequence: CATRSHIYNSPLHF.

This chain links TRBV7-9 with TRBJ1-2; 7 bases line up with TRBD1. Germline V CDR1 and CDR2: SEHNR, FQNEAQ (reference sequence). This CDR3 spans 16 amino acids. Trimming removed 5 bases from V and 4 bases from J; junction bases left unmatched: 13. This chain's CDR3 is CASSRTGDRKTYGYTF. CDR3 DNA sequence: TGTGCCAGCAGCCGCACCGGGGACAGAAAAACCTATGGCTACACCTTC.

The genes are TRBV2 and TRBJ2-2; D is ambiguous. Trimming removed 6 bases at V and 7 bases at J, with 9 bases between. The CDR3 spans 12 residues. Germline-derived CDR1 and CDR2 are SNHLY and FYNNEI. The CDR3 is CASREFGGELFF. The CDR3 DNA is TGTGCCAGCAGAGAATTCGGCGGGGAGCTGTTTTTT.

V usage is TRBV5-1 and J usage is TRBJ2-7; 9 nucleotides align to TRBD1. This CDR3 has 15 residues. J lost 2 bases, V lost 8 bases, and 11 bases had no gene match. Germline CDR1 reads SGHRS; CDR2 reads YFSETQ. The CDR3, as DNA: TGCGCCAGTCGATCGCCGGGACAGGGAACCTACGAGCAGTACTTC. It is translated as CASRSPGQGTYEQYF.

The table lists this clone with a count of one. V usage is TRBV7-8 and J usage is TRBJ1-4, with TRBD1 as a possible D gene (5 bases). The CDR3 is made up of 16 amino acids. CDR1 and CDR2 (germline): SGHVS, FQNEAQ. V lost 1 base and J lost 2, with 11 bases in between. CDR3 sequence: CASSLGGWSTNEKLFF. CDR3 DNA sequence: TGTGCCAGCAGCTTAGGGGGCTGGTCGACTAATGAAAAACTGTTTTTT.

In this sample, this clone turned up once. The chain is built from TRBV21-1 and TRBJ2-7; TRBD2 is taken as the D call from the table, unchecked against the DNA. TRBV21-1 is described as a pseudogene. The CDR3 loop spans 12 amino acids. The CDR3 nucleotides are TGTGCCAGCAGCAAAAGAAGCCACGAGCAGTACTTC. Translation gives CASSKRSHEQYF.

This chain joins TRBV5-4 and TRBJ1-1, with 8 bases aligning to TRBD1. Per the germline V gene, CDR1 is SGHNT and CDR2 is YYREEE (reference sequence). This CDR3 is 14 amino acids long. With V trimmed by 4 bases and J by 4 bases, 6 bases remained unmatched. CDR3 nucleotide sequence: TGTGCCAGCAGCGCGACAGGGGCGAGCACTGAAGCTTTCTTT. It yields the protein CASSATGASTEAFF.

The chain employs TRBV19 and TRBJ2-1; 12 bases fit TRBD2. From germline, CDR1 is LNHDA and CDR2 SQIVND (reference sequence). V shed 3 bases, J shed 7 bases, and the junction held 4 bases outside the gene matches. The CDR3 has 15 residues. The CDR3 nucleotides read TGTGCCAGTAGTATTAGACTAGCGGGGGTTAATGAGCAGTTCTTC. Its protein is CASSIRLAGVNEQFF. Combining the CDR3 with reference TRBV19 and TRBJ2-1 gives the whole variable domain DGGITQSPKYLFRKEGQNVTLSCEQNLNHDAMYWYRQDPGQGLRLIYYSQIVNDFQKGDIAEGYSVSREKKESFPLTVTSAQKNPTAFYLCASSIRLAGVNEQFFGPGTRLTVL.

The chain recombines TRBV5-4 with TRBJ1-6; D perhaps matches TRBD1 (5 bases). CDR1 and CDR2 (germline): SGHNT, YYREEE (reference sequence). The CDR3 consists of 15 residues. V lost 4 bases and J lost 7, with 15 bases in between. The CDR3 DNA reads TGTGCCAGCAGCGCCGGAGGGGTAGTAAATTCACCCCTCCACTTT. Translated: CASSAGGVVNSPLHF.

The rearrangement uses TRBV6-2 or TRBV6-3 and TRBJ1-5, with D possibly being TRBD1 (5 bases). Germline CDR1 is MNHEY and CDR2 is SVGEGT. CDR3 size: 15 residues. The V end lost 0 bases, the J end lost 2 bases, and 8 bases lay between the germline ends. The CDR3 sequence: CASSYSKTGNQPQHF. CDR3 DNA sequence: TGTGCCAGCAGTTACTCGAAGACAGGCAATCAGCCCCAGCATTTT.

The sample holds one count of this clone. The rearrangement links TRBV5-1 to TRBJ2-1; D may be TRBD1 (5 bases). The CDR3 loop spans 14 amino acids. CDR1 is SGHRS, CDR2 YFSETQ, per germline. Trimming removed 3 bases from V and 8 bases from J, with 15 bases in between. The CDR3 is CASSSLTVSDEQFF. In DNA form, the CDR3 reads TGCGCCAGCAGCTCCCTGACAGTTTCGGATGAGCAGTTCTTC.